This T cell receptor beta chain was sequenced in a study of T-cell memory formation after mild COVID-19. Whole-study context: Largely, TCR clusters stayed within a single donor.

It was 5'RACE with constant-segment primers that produced the TCR alpha and TCR beta cDNA libraries, which carried sample barcodes and UMIs. From the 5' RACE reads, TCRdb called clonotypes with MiXCR, one entry per CDR3 protein. The sample includes some 270,000 distinct CDR3 sequences, 15% of them seen just once. This clonotype appeared a single time. Its cognate antigen is unknown. General study findings and limits: The study detected some responding clones in pre-infection memory, suggesting cross-reactive memory joined.

From germline, CDR1 is SQVTM and CDR2 ANQGSEA. The CDR3 covers 12 residues. V was cut by 5 bases and J by 4 bases, with 9 bases left in between. J is TRBJ2-1 and V is TRBV29-1, with a weak D call TRBD1 (5 bases). The sequenced material came from PBMCs or a T cell subset sorted from them (not recorded which). The clonotype originates from an adult woman who had mild COVID-19 (a few samples of this study predate the infection). Cell type and time point are not known. The CDR3 bases are TGCAGCGTTTCCAGGGATTACAATGAGCAGTTCTTC. The encoded protein is CSVSRDYNEQFF.